The 16 T cell receptor beta chains below all came from one sample that was sequenced in a study of blood T cell repertoires in COVID-19. Clones were sequenced by immunoSEQ multiplex PCR, and TCRdb holds only the in-frame ones, with some missing. The table includes 240,000 or so clones, around nine tenths detected once. Sequencing used peripheral blood. The receptors here all came from a woman aged 35 to 49 who had recovered from COVID-19.

The rearrangement uses TRBV5-4 and TRBJ2-5; 11 bases align to TRBD2. The length of the CDR3 is 16 residues. Germline V gives CDR1 SGHNT, CDR2 YYREEE (reference sequence). V shed 0 bases and J 5 bases; nucleotides not matched to a gene: 6. CDR3 coding DNA: TGTGCCAGCAGCTTGGCCGCTAGCGGGAGGAGCGAGACCCAGTACTTC. Translated, it gives CASSLAASGRSETQYF.

This rearrangement joins TRBV6-6 to TRBJ1-3; D is undetermined. The CDR3 covers 14 residues. Germline V gene sequence: CDR1 MNHNY, CDR2 SVGAGI (reference sequence). Trimming left V 0 bases short and J 4 bases short, with 7 bases between. The CDR3 is CASSYSAGGNTIYF. CDR3 DNA sequence: TGTGCCAGCAGTTACTCGGCAGGCGGAAACACCATATATTTT.

The chain is built from TRBV25-1 and TRBJ2-1, with D tentatively TRBD1 (8 bases). CDR3 length: 16 amino acids. V lost 4 bases and J 4 bases, leaving 17 bases between the germline ends. The V gene's germline CDR1 is MGHDK and CDR2 SYGVNS. CDR3: CASSGGGRGRYNEQFF. DNA of the CDR3: TGTGCCAGCAGTGGGGGGGGCAGGGGGCGATACAATGAGCAGTTCTTC. Looking up the rest from reference TRBV25-1 and TRBJ2-1 gives the full variable domain: EADIYQTPRYLVIGTGKKITLECSQTMGHDKMYWYQQDPGMELHLIHYSYGVNSTEKGDLSSESTVSRIRTEHFPLTLESARPSHTSQYLCASSGGGRGRYNEQFFGPGTRLTVL.

This clone was counted a few times. The chain carries TRBV10-3 and TRBJ1-1; the D is unclear. Trimming removed 7 bases at V and 1 base at J, with 4 bases between. CDR1 and CDR2 from the germline V gene are ENHRY and SYGVKD. The CDR3 extends over 11 amino acids. CDR3 in DNA: TGTGCCATCACCAAGAACACTGAAGCTTTCTTT. Translated: CAITKNTEAFF.

The chain carries TRBV9 and TRBJ2-4; 7 bases are shared with TRBD1. The CDR3 sequence is 17 residues long. Trimming at V came to 0 bases and at J to 1 base, leaving 7 bases not matched to a gene. The germline V gene encodes CDR1 SGDLS and CDR2 YYNGEE. The chain's CDR3 is CASSVDLPRGAKNIQYF. The DNA for the CDR3 is TGTGCCAGCAGCGTAGACCTACCCAGGGGGGCCAAAAACATTCAGTACTTC.

The J gene is TRBJ2-3, the V gene TRBV30; 11 nucleotides line up with TRBD1. The CDR3 consists of 15 residues. Trimming removed 4 bases from V and 6 bases from J; junction bases left unmatched: 9. Germline CDR1 and CDR2: GTSNPN and SVGIG (reference sequence). The CDR3 region has the DNA TGTGCCTGGACCCTGGGGGACAGGGGGTGGGATACGCAGTATTTT. Translating it yields CAWTLGDRGWDTQYF.

The genes are TRBV11-2 and TRBJ2-7; D might be TRBD2 (6 bases). Germline V lookup: CDR1 SGHAT, CDR2 FQNNGV. Trimming removed 5 bases from V and 3 bases from J, with 14 bases in between. There are 14 residues in the CDR3. CDR3 sequence (DNA): TGTGCCAGCAGCGGGGGGACTGGGGACTACGAGCAGTACGTC. Translated: CASSGGTGDYEQYV.

The chain joins TRBV6-6 to TRBJ1-1; tentative D call: TRBD1 (5 bases). Germline assignment: CDR1 MNHNY and CDR2 SVGAGI (reference sequence). Trimming pared 6 bases from V and 3 bases from J, leaving 14 bases between. There are 14 residues in the CDR3. CDR3 sequence: CASRIGGGDTEAFF. The CDR3 coding sequence is TGTGCCAGCAGGATTGGGGGAGGGGACACTGAAGCTTTCTTT.

The chain employs TRBV7-2 and TRBJ2-2; no clear D gene. CDR3 length: 14 amino acids. CDR1 and CDR2 (germline): SGHTA, FQGNSA. Trimming pared 5 bases from V and 2 bases from J, leaving 9 bases between. Written as DNA, the CDR3 is TGTGCCAGCAGCCCGTCCACAAACACCGGGGAGCTGTTTTTT. Amino acids: CASSPSTNTGELFF.

This sequence joins TRBV18 and TRBJ2-1; TRBD1 agrees at 9 bases. The germline CDR1 and CDR2 sequences are KGHSH and LQKENI. V dropped 3 bases and J dropped 9; count of bases not matched to a gene: 15. This CDR3 contains 17 residues. CDR3 nucleotide sequence: TGTGCCAGCTCACCTCGGTCCGGGACAGGGAGGAGTAGTGAGCAGTTCTTC. Translation gives CASSPRSGTGRSSEQFF.

J is TRBJ2-1 and V is TRBV6-5; D is possibly TRBD1 (6 bases). CDR3 size: 15 residues. V shed 6 bases and J shed 0 bases, with 12 bases lying between them. CDR1 MNHEY and CDR2 SVGAGI come from the germline V gene. In DNA form, the CDR3 reads TGTGCCAGCAGATACCGGACAGTCTCCTACAATGAGCAGTTCTTC. Translated: CASRYRTVSYNEQFF.

The CDR3 sequence is CAWSTETGRSNQPQHF. The CDR3 DNA reads TGTGCCTGGAGTACCGAGACAGGGCGAAGCAATCAGCCCCAGCATTTT. This chain connects TRBV30 to TRBJ1-5; 7 bases are shared with TRBD1. With V trimmed by 2 bases and J by 1 base, 8 bases remained unmatched. This CDR3 is 16 amino acids long. Germline V gives CDR1 GTSNPN, CDR2 SVGIG (reference sequence).

J is TRBJ1-4 and V is TRBV5-1; D may be TRBD1 (5 bases). The germline CDR1 and CDR2 sequences are SGHRS and YFSETQ. The CDR3 has 17 amino acids. Between the trimmed V and J ends, which lost 0 bases and 7 bases, there was a span of 19 bases. This chain's CDR3 is CASSLAVGGKAGEKLFF. The CDR3 bases are TGCGCCAGCAGCTTGGCCGTGGGGGGTAAGGCCGGTGAAAAACTGTTTTTT.

This clone showed up just once. The rearrangement uses TRBV29-1 and TRBJ2-3; D might be TRBD2 (6 bases). Trimming shortened V by 7 bases and J by 6 bases, and 17 bases separated the two germline ends. The length of the CDR3 is 13 residues. The germline gives CDR1 SQVTM, CDR2 ANQGSEA. The CDR3 sequence: CSAGTASWDTQYF. The CDR3 DNA follows: TGCAGCGCCGGGACTGCCTCATGGGATACGCAGTATTTT.

The rearrangement uses TRBV9 and TRBJ2-1; 13 bases line up with TRBD2. The CDR3 has 17 amino acids. The junction had 7 bases not matched to a gene; V was cut back by 0 bases and J by 7 bases. Germline values: CDR1 SGDLS, CDR2 YYNGEE. CDR3: CASSVAGTSGIGNEQFF. The CDR3 nucleotides read TGTGCCAGCAGCGTAGCGGGGACTAGCGGGATTGGTAATGAGCAGTTCTTC.

The rearrangement joins TRBV4-3 to TRBJ2-1; 7 bases line up with TRBD2. V dropped 3 bases and J dropped 5; count of bases not matched to a gene: 7. Germline V gene data show CDR1 as LGHNA and CDR2 as YSLEER. The CDR3 totals 15 residues. The CDR3 region is CASSQTRDYNNEQFF. For the CDR3, the DNA is TGCGCCAGCAGCCAGACCCGGGACTACAACAATGAGCAGTTCTTC.